These T cell receptor beta chains were read from a single sample in a study of cytomegalovirus exposure and HLA in healthy donors. Clones were read by immunoSEQ multiplex PCR, and TCRdb kept only the in-frame ones, dropping some. Altogether 200,000 to 250,000 clones are present, around 90% being singletons, with the ten largest covering about 2.7%. The sequencing sample was made of PBMCs. The origin of the receptors is a woman under 30 in good health and CMV-seronegative. Each CDR3 is given without its conserved first and last residue.

>12|TRBJ2-1|TRBV19
ASMGTTRRNEQF
>12|TRBJ1-4|TRBV25-1
ASRQTGVGEKLF
>14|TRBJ1-1|TRBV2
ASSVPIRQANTEAF
>12|TRBJ2-2|TRBV28
ASRPITGTGELF
>13|TRBJ1-4|TRBV28
ASSFPGGVYEKLF
>14|TRBJ1-2|TRBV7-9
ASSLGWDRDFYGYT
>15|TRBJ2-1|TRBV4-3
ASSQDAGGPPYNEQF
>13|TRBJ2-1|TRBV5-4
ASSIGTGGSNEQF
>13|TRBJ2-5|TRBV2
ASSGTSGSAETQY
>14|TRBJ2-7|TRBV4-2
ASSQELAGGLYEQY
>11|TRBJ2-3|TRBV28
ASYLGESDTQY
>14|TRBJ2-5|TRBV18
ASSPGTSGSLETQY
>15|TRBJ2-7|TRBV28
ASLPHPGSQLSYEQY
>15|TRBJ1-4|TRBV11-2
ASSLGGGRSSVEKLF
>14|TRBJ1-1|TRBV27
ASSSAGTGKFAEAF
>14|TRBJ2-5|TRBV7-9
ASSAGLAGVQETQY
>16|TRBJ2-1|TRBV9
ASSVGTSGSRRYNEQF
>9|TRBJ2-7|TRBV28
ASSRGNEQY
>11|TRBJ2-5|TRBV11-2
ASSREVLETQY
>13|TRBJ1-2|TRBV7-2
ASSAPGQGAVGYT
>13|TRBJ2-7|TRBV5-5
ASSWARDTTYEQY
>13|TRBJ2-5|TRBV2
ASSERSGVVETQY
>15|TRBJ2-1|TRBV2
ASSDSRLAGLYNEQF
>10|TRBJ1-1|TRBV11-2
ASSLWAPEAF
>13|TRBJ2-1|TRBV2
ASSALAGGPNEQF